The rows below give T cell receptor beta chains drawn from one sample of a study of shared clonotypes between healthy human individuals. The table came from immunoSEQ multiplex PCR; TCRdb's copy has only in-frame clones and leaves some out. The sample has hundreds of thousands of clones, more than 95% seen once. The source material was naive CD4+ T cells sorted from blood. These receptors originate from a woman in her thirties in good health. Each CDR3 is given with its conserved first and last residue. A D gene is named only where the DNA matches it firmly. Size values are once, few and many counts, or a class for expanded clones, and some rows have none.

d_call clone_size j_call v_call cdr3_aa cdr3_nt
TRBD2 NA TRBJ2-7 TRBV4-1 CASSQMGLAARYEQYF TGCGCCAGCAGCCAGATGGGACTAGCGGCAAGATACGAGCAGTACTTC
TRBD2 once TRBJ2-7 TRBV19 CASSNPSGFYEQYF TGTGCCAGTAGTAACCCTAGCGGGTTCTACGAGCAGTACTTC
NA once TRBJ2-1 TRBV15 CATSRDQGHEQFF TGTGCCACCAGCAGAGATCAGGGTCATGAGCAGTTCTTC
NA NA TRBJ2-4 TRBV19 CASSISLEENIQYF TGTGCCAGTAGTATATCCTTAGAGGAAAACATTCAGTACTTC
NA NA TRBJ2-6 TRBV5-4 CASSLGQARVVGANVLTF TGTGCCAGCAGCTTGGGGCAGGCCCGGGTGGTCGGGGCCAACGTCCTGACTTTC
NA NA TRBJ2-3 TRBV28 CASSFVQLSDTQYF TGTGCCAGCAGTTTTGTCCAGCTATCAGATACGCAGTATTTT
TRBD2 NA TRBJ2-1 TRBV5-6 CASSPGLAEVSSYNEQFF TGTGCCAGCAGCCCGGGACTAGCGGAGGTGAGCTCCTACAATGAGCAGTTCTTC
TRBD1 NA TRBJ1-1 TRBV11-3 CASSLGTGQGDNTEAFF TGTGCCAGCAGCTTAGGAACGGGACAGGGGGATAACACTGAAGCTTTCTTT
NA NA TRBJ2-2 TRBV9 CASSVVGGDWNTGELFF TGTGCCAGCAGCGTGGTAGGGGGAGATTGGAACACCGGGGAGCTGTTTTTT
NA NA TRBJ2-1 TRBV11-2 CASSLDRGNYNEQFF TGTGCCAGCAGCTTAGACAGGGGTAACTACAATGAGCAGTTCTTC
TRBD2 NA TRBJ2-5 TRBV19 CASSILAGGPGETQYF TGTGCCAGTAGTATCCTAGCGGGAGGGCCGGGAGAGACCCAGTACTTC
NA NA TRBJ2-3 TRBV30 CAWSVGGWVDTQYF TGTGCCTGGAGTGTCGGAGGGTGGGTGGATACGCAGTATTTT
TRBD1 NA TRBJ1-2 TRBV6-6 CASSWGQNYGYTF TGTGCCAGCAGTTGGGGACAGAACTATGGCTACACCTTC
NA NA TRBJ2-7 TRBV5-1 CASSLGQTTYEQYF TGCGCCAGCAGCTTAGGACAGACGACCTACGAGCAGTACTTC
NA NA TRBJ1-2 TRBV28 CASLENRELGYGYTF TGTGCCAGCCTCGAAAACAGGGAGTTAGGCTATGGCTACACCTTC
TRBD1 NA TRBJ1-3 TRBV28 CASSLQGVSGNTIYF TGTGCCAGCAGCCTACAGGGGGTCTCTGGAAACACCATATATTTT
NA NA TRBJ2-2 TRBV5-4 CASSTPSGTPNTGELFF TGTGCCAGCAGCACGCCCTCCGGGACACCAAACACCGGGGAGCTGTTTTTT
NA NA TRBJ1-4 TRBV18 CASSPVGGPNEKLFF TGTGCCAGCTCACCAGTTGGGGGGCCTAATGAAAAACTGTTTTTT
NA NA TRBJ2-1 TRBV11-2 CASSSRGGHQMRGNEQFF TGTGCCAGCAGCTCAAGGGGCGGGCACCAGATGAGGGGCAATGAGCAGTTCTTC
TRBD1 NA TRBJ1-1 TRBV7-9 CASSLGQGAEAFF TGTGCCAGCAGCTTAGGACAGGGGGCCGAAGCTTTCTTT
NA NA TRBJ1-4 TRBV19 CASSRESTNEKLFF TGTGCCAGTAGCCGGGAATCAACTAATGAAAAACTGTTTTTT
TRBD2 NA TRBJ2-7 TRBV7-9 CASSTSSGSFEQYF TGTGCCAGCAGCACATCTAGCGGCTCCTTCGAGCAGTACTTC
NA NA TRBJ2-1 TRBV5-1 CASSFWRGGGNEQFF TGCGCCAGCAGCTTTTGGCGAGGTGGCGGGAATGAGCAGTTCTTC
NA NA TRBJ1-2 TRBV5-1 CASSLGSAGVNYGYTF TGCGCCAGCAGCTTGGGTTCCGCAGGAGTTAACTATGGCTACACCTTC
NA NA TRBJ2-5 TRBV4-1 CASSQAQGRETQYF TGCGCCAGCAGCCAAGCACAGGGTCGGGAGACCCAGTACTTC
TRBD2 NA TRBJ2-7 TRBV11-2 CASSLRGEGVHEQYF TGTGCCAGCAGCTTGCGCGGGGAGGGAGTGCACGAGCAGTACTTC
NA NA TRBJ2-7 TRBV5-1 CASSLDPPGYEQYF TGCGCCAGCAGCTTGGACCCACCGGGATACGAGCAGTACTTC
TRBD1 NA TRBJ1-6 TRBV9 CASSSGQQGARALHF TGTGCCAGCAGCTCGGGACAACAGGGGGCGAGGGCCCTCCACTTT
TRBD1 once TRBJ2-7 TRBV6-1 CASRTGGYEQYF TGTGCCAGCCGCACAGGGGGGTACGAGCAGTACTTC
NA NA TRBJ1-1 TRBV7-9 CASSRDPNTEAFF TGTGCCAGCAGCCGCGACCCGAACACTGAAGCTTTCTTT
NA NA TRBJ2-2 TRBV18 CASSWGRPNTGELFF TGTGCCAGCTCATGGGGACGCCCGAACACCGGGGAGCTGTTTTTT
NA NA TRBJ1-1 TRBV15 CATSGQPGTEAFF TGTGCCACCAGCGGGCAGCCGGGCACTGAAGCTTTCTTT
NA NA TRBJ2-3 TRBV6-6 CASSYLAATDTQYF TGTGCCAGCAGCTATCTCGCGGCCACAGATACGCAGTATTTT
TRBD1 NA TRBJ2-7 TRBV18 CASSPGTGDFYEQYF TGTGCCAGCTCACCCGGGACAGGGGACTTCTACGAGCAGTACTTC
TRBD1 NA TRBJ1-3 TRBV13 CASSYGQGPGNTIYF TGTGCCAGCAGCTACGGACAGGGCCCTGGAAACACCATATATTTT
NA NA TRBJ1-5 TRBV29-1 CSVRSGGNQPQHF TGCAGCGTCCGCTCCGGCGGAAATCAGCCCCAGCATTTT
NA NA TRBJ2-7 TRBV11-2 CASTLGELATGEQYF TGTGCCAGCACCCTTGGTGAATTAGCCACGGGCGAGCAGTACTTC
TRBD1 NA TRBJ1-1 TRBV2 CASTTDRAPATEAFF TGTGCCAGCACCACGGACAGGGCTCCGGCCACTGAAGCTTTCTTT
NA NA TRBJ2-5 TRBV4-2 CASSQVRAAGTGTQYF TGTGCCAGCAGCCAGGTCCGGGCCGCGGGCACGGGGACCCAGTACTTC
NA NA TRBJ2-3 TRBV5-5 CASSATGRLDTQYF TGTGCCAGCAGCGCTACTGGTAGACTCGATACGCAGTATTTT
NA NA TRBJ1-4 TRBV6-5 CASSPGTANEKLFF TGTGCCAGCAGCCCCGGGACGGCTAATGAAAAACTGTTTTTT
NA NA TRBJ2-3 TRBV11-2 CASSPGQGPSTDTQYF TGTGCCAGCTCCCCAGGGCAGGGGCCAAGCACAGATACGCAGTATTTT
NA NA TRBJ2-7 TRBV28 CATQRGRDYEQYF TGTGCCACCCAACGGGGCAGGGACTACGAGCAGTACTTC
TRBD2 NA TRBJ2-2 TRBV30 CAWTTSGRVTGELFF TGTGCCTGGACTACTAGCGGGAGGGTCACCGGGGAGCTGTTTTTT
NA NA TRBJ2-1 TRBV2 CASAALAAYNEQFF TGTGCCAGCGCCGCACTAGCAGCCTACAATGAGCAGTTCTTC
NA NA TRBJ1-1 TRBV27 CASSFTLGPAGNTEAFF TGTGCCAGCAGTTTCACCCTGGGACCCGCCGGGAACACTGAAGCTTTCTTT
TRBD2 NA TRBJ2-1 TRBV28 CASSSPAGGLNEQFF TGTGCCAGCAGTTCCCCCGCGGGAGGGTTAAATGAGCAGTTCTTC
NA NA TRBJ2-1 TRBV15 CATSRDRLSINEQFF TGTGCCACCAGCAGAGATAGACTATCTATCAATGAGCAGTTCTTC
NA NA TRBJ2-1 TRBV5-1 CASSLELSRRGWGNEQFF TGCGCCAGCAGCTTGGAATTGTCTAGGCGGGGCTGGGGCAATGAGCAGTTCTTC
TRBD2 NA TRBJ2-5 TRBV5-1 CASSYPGTSVETQYF TGCGCCAGCAGCTACCCGGGGACTAGCGTAGAGACCCAGTACTTC
NA NA TRBJ2-1 TRBV5-1 CASSLVPGNNEQFF TGCGCCAGCAGCTTGGTTCCAGGGAACAATGAGCAGTTCTTC